The 27 T cell receptor beta chains listed next were all sequenced from one sample in a study of blood T cell repertoires in COVID-19. Clones were sequenced by immunoSEQ multiplex PCR, and TCRdb holds only the in-frame ones, with some missing. The top ten clones hold around 2.5% of a sample with roughly 120,000 clones, roughly four fifths of them seen once. The sequenced sample was peripheral blood. These receptors came from a man between 50 and 59 years old with acute or convalescent COVID-19.

The genes are TRBV4-2 and TRBJ2-7; D is uncertain. Per germline, CDR1 LGHNA and CDR2 YNFKEQ. CDR3 length: 14 amino acids. V was trimmed by 0 bases and J by 0 bases, leaving 6 bases between them. Here the CDR3 DNA reads TGTGCCAGCAGCCAAGACGGGTCCTCCTACGAGCAGTACTTC. Translation: CASSQDGSSYEQYF.

Only a few counts were recorded for this clone. This sequence joins TRBV7-9 and TRBJ2-5; D may be TRBD2 (5 bases). The V end was cut by 10 bases, the J end by 0 bases, with 6 bases between. This CDR3 is 11 amino acids long. CDR1 is SEHNR and CDR2 is FQNEAQ in the germline V gene (reference sequence). CDR3 DNA sequence: TGTGCCACCGGGAACCAAGAGACCCAGTACTTC. Encoded protein: CATGNQETQYF.

The chain couples TRBV7-3 to TRBJ1-6; 9 bases match TRBD1. The CDR3 consists of 16 residues. V lost 6 bases and J lost 5; bases outside the gene matches: 8. Germline CDR1 is SGHTA and CDR2 is FQGTGA. The CDR3 bases are TGTGCCAGCAGTCTCACAGGGGGCTACGATAATTCACCCCTCCACTTT. Translated: CASSLTGGYDNSPLHF.

J is TRBJ2-5 and V is TRBV19, with 9 bases aligning to TRBD1. With V trimmed by 9 bases and J by 2 bases, 10 bases remained unmatched. The CDR3 is made up of 15 amino acids. CDR1 and CDR2 from the germline V gene are LNHDA and SQIVND (reference sequence). DNA for the CDR3: TGTGCCAGCAATCAAGGGGGACAGGGACAAGAGACCCAGTACTTC. Translation: CASNQGGQGQETQYF.

This chain connects TRBV19 to TRBJ2-2; 14 bases fit TRBD2. CDR1 and CDR2 from the germline V gene are LNHDA and SQIVND (reference sequence). This CDR3 has 19 amino acids. Unmatched junction bases numbered 8, after V lost 0 bases and J lost 5 bases. Here the CDR3 reads CASSIDRGLAGGRTGELFF. CDR3 DNA sequence: TGTGCCAGTAGTATAGACCGAGGACTAGCGGGAGGTCGGACCGGGGAGCTGTTTTTT.

The rearrangement joins TRBV24-1 to TRBJ1-5; possibly TRBD1 for D (6 bases). The germline V and J ends were trimmed by 3 bases and 9 bases, with 14 bases remaining between them. The V gene's germline CDR1 is KGHDR and CDR2 SFDVKD. This CDR3 comprises 14 residues. The CDR3 nucleotides are TGTGCCACCAGTGATCGGACAGCCGTAATGCCCCAGCATTTT. This gives the protein CATSDRTAVMPQHF.

Comments on this clone: The junction departs from the called germline gene at one end, perhaps through a read error. This CDR3 reads CASSYSSRDTQYF. As DNA, the CDR3 is TGTGCCAGTAGTTATTCTAGCAGAGATACGCAGTATTTT. The genes are TRBV19 and TRBJ2-3, with D perhaps TRBD2 (5 bases). The CDR3 has 13 residues. Germline CDR1 is LNHDA and CDR2 is SQIVND (reference sequence).

This clone has only a few counts. The chain joins TRBV5-1 to TRBJ2-2; 9 bases are shared with TRBD1. The germline gives CDR1 SGHRS, CDR2 YFSETQ. This CDR3 is 16 amino acids long. The ends lost 4 bases at V and 1 base at J; junction bases unmatched: 5. This CDR3 reads CASSVQGQGNTGELFF. CDR3 DNA: TGCGCCAGCAGCGTACAGGGACAGGGGAACACCGGGGAGCTGTTTTTT.

V is TRBV7-8 and J is TRBJ1-3; D gene uncertain. Per the germline V gene, CDR1 is SGHVS and CDR2 is FQNEAQ. The CDR3 is 13 residues long. Trimming removed 7 bases from V and 4 bases from J, with 11 bases in between. CDR3 sequence (DNA): TGTGCCAGCACGCACCGAGCAGGAAACACCATATATTTT. Translation: CASTHRAGNTIYF.

V usage is TRBV7-9 and J usage is TRBJ2-1; tentatively, D is TRBD1 (5 bases). Germline V gene data show CDR1 as SEHNR and CDR2 as FQNEAQ (reference sequence). V was trimmed by 5 bases and J by 9 bases, leaving 8 bases between them. CDR3 length equals 11 residues. The chain's CDR3 is CASSPDSEQFF. CDR3 DNA: TGTGCCAGCAGCCCCGACAGTGAGCAGTTCTTC.

The chain has TRBV30 and TRBJ2-3; D unresolved. The germline CDR1 and CDR2 sequences are GTSNPN and SVGIG (reference sequence). Trimming cost V 2 bases and J 2 bases, with 11 bases left between them. The CDR3 runs 14 residues. The CDR3 DNA is TGTGCCTGGAGTCTCGCGCGATTCACAGATACGCAGTATTTT. This sequence encodes CAWSLARFTDTQYF.

This chain connects TRBV7-6 to TRBJ2-5; D perhaps matches TRBD2 (6 bases). CDR3 length equals 15 residues. V lost 3 bases, J lost 4 bases, and 15 bases lay in between. The germline CDR1 and CDR2 sequences are SGHVS and FNYEAQ. CDR3 residues: CASSLVGGGGETQYF. CDR3 nucleotide sequence: TGTGCCAGCAGCTTGGTGGGGGGAGGAGGAGAGACCCAGTACTTC.

The table lists this clone with a few counts. The chain joins TRBV5-1 to TRBJ1-4; D might be TRBD1 (5 bases). Germline V gives CDR1 SGHRS, CDR2 YFSETQ. Trimming took 4 bases from V and 5 from J, leaving 12 bases between them. CDR3 length: 14 amino acids. This chain's CDR3 is CASSPGQNNEKLFF. For the CDR3, the DNA is TGCGCCAGCAGCCCCGGACAAAACAATGAAAAACTGTTTTTT.

The chain combines TRBV28 with TRBJ2-7; 13 bases align to TRBD2. Trimming removed 5 bases from V and 4 bases from J; junction bases left unmatched: 5. The CDR3 is 15 amino acids. Germline V CDR1 and CDR2: MDHEN, SYDVKM. CDR3 region: CASSAGLAGAYEQYF. The CDR3, as DNA: TGTGCCAGCAGTGCCGGACTAGCGGGAGCTTACGAGCAGTACTTC.

The chain combines TRBV6-5 with TRBJ1-4; maybe TRBD1 (6 bases). V was trimmed by 6 bases and J by 3 bases, leaving 11 bases between them. The germline CDR1 and CDR2 sequences are MNHEY and SVGAGI. This CDR3 is 14 amino acids long. The CDR3: CASRPTGANEKLFF. In DNA form, the CDR3 reads TGTGCCAGCAGGCCGACAGGAGCTAATGAAAAACTGTTTTTT.

This clone was seen a single time. The J gene is TRBJ2-7, the V gene TRBV5-1; D possibly corresponds to TRBD1 (6 bases). Trimming took off 0 bases at V and 0 bases at J, with 16 bases between the two ends. The length of the CDR3 is 17 residues. Germline CDR1 and CDR2: SGHRS and YFSETQ. In DNA, the CDR3 is TGCGCCAGCAGCTTGGCGGTACAGGGTTCCCGCTCCTACGAGCAGTACTTC. Its translation: CASSLAVQGSRSYEQYF.

This chain connects TRBV2 to TRBJ1-5, with 7 bases lining up with TRBD1. With V trimmed by 4 bases and J by 5 bases, 8 bases remained unmatched. CDR3 length: 15 residues. Germline V gene lookup returns CDR1 SNHLY and CDR2 FYNNEI. The CDR3 region has the DNA TGTGCCAGCAGTGGGGAAGGGGGCTTCGATCAGCCCCAGCATTTT. Protein: CASSGEGGFDQPQHF.

The rearrangement joins TRBV7-9 to TRBJ1-2; a weak D match, TRBD1 (5 bases). This CDR3 spans 12 amino acids. V was clipped by 0 bases and J by 6 bases, with 5 bases between them. The germline CDR1 and CDR2 sequences are SEHNR and FQNEAQ (reference sequence). CDR3 sequence (DNA): TGTGCCAGCAGCTTAGCACAGGATGGCTACACCTTC. Amino acid sequence: CASSLAQDGYTF.

The chain uses TRBV6-2 or TRBV6-3 and TRBJ2-7, with D perhaps matching TRBD2 (5 bases). Between the trimmed V and J ends, which lost 2 bases and 2 bases, there was a span of 10 bases. The CDR3 extends over 14 amino acids. CDR1 and CDR2 from the germline V gene are MNHEY and SVGEGT. In DNA, the CDR3 is TGTGCCAGCAGTTACCGGACTCCTGCCTACGAGCAGTACTTC. It codes for CASSYRTPAYEQYF.

This rearrangement joins TRBV19 to TRBJ1-2; D gene unclear. V was trimmed by 5 bases and J by 4 bases, leaving 5 bases between them. The CDR3 is 11 residues long. The germline V gene encodes CDR1 LNHDA and CDR2 SQIVND (reference sequence). The CDR3 DNA follows: TGTGCCAGTAGTGGAGGCTATGGCTACACCTTC. It specifies CASSGGYGYTF.

The J gene is TRBJ2-7, the V gene TRBV9; 7 bases match TRBD2. With 0 bases clipped from V and 0 bases from J, the junction kept 3 bases outside the gene matches. Per the germline V gene, CDR1 is SGDLS and CDR2 is YYNGEE. The CDR3 extends over 15 amino acids. CDR3 bases: TGTGCCAGCAGCGTAGGGGGGGGGAACTCCTACGAGCAGTACTTC. It is translated as CASSVGGGNSYEQYF.

The table lists this clone with a few counts. V and J are TRBV3-1 (or the pseudogene TRBV3-2) and TRBJ2-7, with 8 bases matching TRBD2. The germline V gene encodes CDR1 LGHDT and CDR2 YNNKEL (reference sequence). With V trimmed by 4 bases and J by 0 bases, 5 bases remained unmatched. The CDR3 consists of 15 residues. CDR3 in amino acids: CASSPHSGSSYEQYF. CDR3 coding DNA: TGTGCCAGCAGCCCCCACAGCGGGAGCTCCTACGAGCAGTACTTC.

The chain joins TRBV9 to TRBJ2-7; 7 bases match TRBD1. The V segment lost 0 bases and the J segment 1 base; nucleotides outside the gene matches: 10. Germline values: CDR1 SGDLS, CDR2 YYNGEE. The CDR3 length is 17 residues. This CDR3 reads CASSVALGGRGSYEQYF. CDR3 bases: TGTGCCAGCAGCGTAGCTTTAGGGGGCAGGGGATCCTACGAGCAGTACTTC.

This clone showed up just once. The rearrangement joins TRBV5-4 to TRBJ2-1; D not resolved. CDR3 length: 15 amino acids. Germline CDR1 and CDR2: SGHNT and YYREEE (reference sequence). V lost 0 bases and J lost 0, with 7 bases in between. CDR3 in amino acids: CASSLGRDSYNEQFF. In DNA form, the CDR3 reads TGTGCCAGCAGCTTGGGTAGAGACTCCTACAATGAGCAGTTCTTC. The complete variable domain, with remaining parts taken from reference TRBV5-4 and TRBJ2-1, reads ETGVTQSPTHLIKTRGQQVTLRCSSQSGHNTVSWYQQALGQGPQFIFQYYREEENGRGNFPPRFSGLQFPNYSSELNVNALELDDSALYLCASSLGRDSYNEQFFGPGTRLTVL.

J is TRBJ1-5 and V is TRBV12-3 or TRBV12-4; no reliable D call. V was trimmed by 7 bases and J by 3 bases, leaving 10 bases between them. This CDR3 spans 13 amino acids. Here the CDR3 DNA reads TGTGCCAGCACTCCTGTGTTCAATCAGCCCCAGCATTTT. Encoded protein: CASTPVFNQPQHF.

The V and J genes are TRBV5-6 and TRBJ2-2; 9 nucleotides agree with TRBD1. The CDR3 is made up of 17 amino acids. The V gene's germline CDR1 is SGHDT and CDR2 YYEEEE. Trimming cost V 3 bases and J 5 bases; bases outside gene matches: 11. The chain's CDR3 is CASSSRPGQGWTGELFF. CDR3 DNA: TGTGCCAGCAGCTCGAGACCGGGACAGGGTTGGACCGGGGAGCTGTTTTTT.

The chain couples TRBV18 to TRBJ2-1, with TRBD1 matching 8 bases. Germline assignment: CDR1 KGHSH and CDR2 LQKENI. The length of the CDR3 is 16 residues. J lost 2 bases, V lost 4 bases, and 7 bases had no gene match. CDR3 DNA sequence: TGTGCCAGCTCACTCGACCGGGACAGGACCTACAATGAGCAGTTCTTC. Amino acids: CASSLDRDRTYNEQFF.